This TCR beta chain was retrieved from a study of shared clonotypes between healthy human individuals. The donor population consisted of healthy HIV-negative adults with no recent acute infections or vaccinations. Germline V gene data show CDR1 as KGHSH and CDR2 as LQKENI. Deletions cut 6 bases from V and 0 bases from J, with 13 bases between. The CDR3 contains 15 residues. Some clones are missing from TCRdb's copy, which holds only in-frame ones; the method was immunoSEQ multiplex PCR. Counted here are 850,000 to 1,200,000 clones, about 75% occurring once; the ten biggest clones make up approximately 1.5%.

Sequencing used memory CD4+ T cells sorted from blood. The subset was: CD45RA-negative fraction. The rearrangement uses TRBV18 and TRBJ2-3, with D hard to call. The receptor's source is a man between 18 and 29 years old in good health. The CDR3 DNA follows: TGTGCCAGCTCGTCAAAAGGTTCTAGCACAGATACGCAGTATTTT. It codes for CASSSKGSSTDTQYF.